These 10 T cell receptor beta chains came from one sample sequenced in a study of T cells expressing NK-cell markers. After re-calling the 5' RACE reads, TCRdb lists one entry per CDR3 protein, DNA absent. The sample's table shows around 180,000 distinct CDR3 sequences. The sample consisted of blood T cells: a sorted CD56 or NKG2C T cell subset, CD4+ or CD8+ T cells, or bulk PBMC T cells (not recorded which). These receptors all come from a man aged 18-70 years in good health.

The chain joins TRBV3-1 to TRBJ2-1; TCRdb's D gene call, TRBD2, goes unchecked for lack of DNA. CDR3 length equals 17 residues. Germline CDR1 LGHDT, CDR2 YNNKEL (reference sequence). CDR3 in amino acids: CASSRGLAGGIYNEQFF.

The chain uses TRBV7-9 and TRBJ2-5; the D call from TCRdb, TRBD2, cannot be confirmed without DNA. The CDR3 runs 16 residues. From germline, CDR1 is SEHNR and CDR2 FQNEAQ (reference sequence). The CDR3 is CASSFGSSGLGETQYF.

The V call is TRBV13, the J call TRBJ1-2; TCRdb's D call, TRBD1, is unchecked because there is no DNA. The CDR3 has 15 amino acids. The V gene's germline CDR1 is PRHDT and CDR2 FYEKMQ (reference sequence). This chain's CDR3 is CASSVGRQGGYGYTF.

This chain joins TRBV7-9 and TRBJ2-2; the TRBD1 assignment by TCRdb is unverifiable without DNA. The germline gives CDR1 SEHNR, CDR2 FQNEAQ (reference sequence). The CDR3 runs to 14 residues. The CDR3 reads CASSSIDSTGELFF.

The chain carries TRBV7-8 and TRBJ2-7; TCRdb returns TRBD1, unconfirmable since there is no DNA. This CDR3 spans 16 amino acids. Per germline, CDR1 SGHVS and CDR2 FQNEAQ. CDR3 sequence: CASSPQWGASSYEQYF.

The chain has TRBV18 and TRBJ1-1. The CDR3 extends over 13 amino acids. Germline loops: CDR1 KGHSH, CDR2 LQKENI. This chain's CDR3 is CASSLTGAAEAFF.

J is TRBJ1-1 and V is TRBV6-5. The CDR3 length is 14 residues. Per germline, CDR1 MNHEY and CDR2 SVGAGI. CDR3 protein: CASSNRVVSTEAFF.

This sequence joins TRBV15 and TRBJ2-3; TCRdb names TRBD2, which stays unverified in the absence of DNA. Germline CDR1 LNHNV, CDR2 YYDKDF (reference sequence). The CDR3 has 16 residues. CDR3 sequence reads: CATSGDGTPNTDTQYF.

The CDR3 loop is CASSMGQGAGTEAFF. V is TRBV19 and J is TRBJ1-1; checking the TCRdb D call of TRBD1 is not possible without DNA. Germline V lookup: CDR1 LNHDA, CDR2 SQIVND (reference sequence). CDR3 length: 15 residues. Based on the CDR3 plus reference TRBV19 and TRBJ1-1, the full variable domain is DGGITQSPKYLFRKEGQNVTLSCEQNLNHDAMYWYRQDPGQGLRLIYYSQIVNDFQKGDIAEGYSVSREKKESFPLTVTSAQKNPTAFYLCASSMGQGAGTEAFFGQGTRLTVV.

V and J are TRBV6-1 and TRBJ2-5; TCRdb picks TRBD1, but there is no DNA to check that call. The CDR3 spans 16 residues. Germline V gene lookup returns CDR1 MNHNS and CDR2 SASEGT. The CDR3: CASSTASGQRAETQYF.